The 21 T cell receptor beta chains below all came from one sample that was sequenced in a study of T cells in women clearing cervical HPV infection. Repertoires were generated with immunoSEQ multiplex PCR, while TCRdb's copy carries only in-frame clones and drops some. The sample table includes tens of thousands of clones. The sample comprised blood buffy coat. The receptors stem from a woman aged 18-70 years with a cervical HPV16 infection that either progressed to CIN3+ or cleared (not recorded which).

As concerns this clone: The read falls 3 residues short of the CDR3 end, and the missing part is taken from the germline J gene. The rearrangement joins TRBV18 to TRBJ1-5, with D possibly being TRBD1 (6 bases). The CDR3 covers 15 residues. Trimming shortened V by 3 bases and J by 7 bases, and 16 bases separated the two germline ends. Germline V gene lookup returns CDR1 KGHSH and CDR2 LQKENI. The sequenced part of the CDR3 DNA is TGTGCCAGCTCACCGAGTGTGGGGGCGCGACAGCCC. This encodes CASSPSVGARQP. The full CDR3 is CASSPSVGARQPQHF.

To note about this clone: Read sequence stops 3 residues before the CDR3 end, and the germline J gene provides the missing end. The rearrangement links TRBV28 to TRBJ2-7; TRBD2 might be the D (5 bases). V was pared by 2 bases and J by 5 bases, with 7 bases between. The CDR3 contains 12 residues. Germline V gene data show CDR1 as MDHEN and CDR2 as SYDVKM. CDR3: CASSLLGDEQYF. The part of the CDR3 DNA that was read is TGTGCCAGCAGTTTACTCGGGGACGAG.

Concerning this clone: The read ends 3 residues before the CDR3 terminus; that terminus is restored from the germline J gene. V and J are TRBV5-4 and TRBJ2-6, with TRBD1 as a possible D gene (6 bases). Looked up from germline, CDR1 is SGHNT and CDR2 is YYREEE (reference sequence). The CDR3 runs 16 residues. The germline V and J ends were trimmed by 0 bases and 0 bases, with 7 bases remaining between them. The chain's CDR3 is CASSLVGASGANVLTF. The covered CDR3 bases are TGTGCCAGCAGCTTGGTGGGGGCCTCTGGGGCCAACGTC.

A note on this clone: The read stops 3 residues short of the end of the CDR3; the missing end is completed from the germline J gene. The chain combines TRBV20-1 with TRBJ2-3; TRBD2 matches at 10 bases. CDR1 and CDR2 from the germline V gene are DFQATT and SNEGSKA (reference sequence). The V segment lost 0 bases and the J segment 4 bases; nucleotides outside the gene matches: 22. The CDR3 loop spans 21 amino acids. Incomplete CDR3 DNA: TGCAGTGCTAGAGACCTTTCGATGGGGGTAGCGGGAGGACCGGGGGCAGATACG. It codes for CSARDLSMGVAGGPGADT. The full CDR3 reads CSARDLSMGVAGGPGADTQYF.

For this clone: The CDR3 goes on 3 residues after the read ends, and that part is filled in from the germline J gene. V is TRBV12-3 or TRBV12-4 and J is TRBJ2-1; D uncertain. V was pared by 1 base and J by 9 bases, with 13 bases between. This CDR3 has 14 residues. The covered CDR3 bases are TGTGCCAGCAGTTTAGGTCACAGTTCTTTTGAG. Protein sequence: CASSLGHSSFE. The CDR3 reads in full as CASSLGHSSFEQFF.

Details on this clone: The read gets to within 3 residues of the CDR3 end, and the germline J gene fills in the rest. The rearrangement links TRBV7-8 to TRBJ2-5, with TRBD1 as a possible D gene (5 bases). The CDR3 covers 16 residues. CDR1 SGHVS and CDR2 FQNEAQ come from the germline V gene. V dropped 6 bases and J dropped 2 bases, with 19 bases sitting between them. CDR3 region: CASSVVAGAAQETQYF. The CDR3 bases that were read are TGTGCCAGCAGTGTAGTCGCTGGGGCAGCTCAAGAGACC. The full variable domain, in which reference TRBV7-8 and TRBJ2-5 provide the parts outside the CDR3, is GAGVSQSPRYKVAKRGQDVALRCDPISGHVSLFWYQQALGQGPEFLTYFQNEAQLDKSGLPSDRFFAERPEGSVSTLKIQRTQQEDSAVYLCASSVVAGAAQETQYFGPGTRLLVL.

Details on this clone: The CDR3 end lies 3 residues beyond the end of the read and is filled in from the germline J gene. The rearrangement uses TRBV5-1 and TRBJ2-5; TRBD2 matches at 15 bases. CDR3 size: 16 residues. The germline CDR1 and CDR2 sequences are SGHRS and YFSETQ. CDR3 sequence: CASSWGLAGGKRTQYF. CDR3 bases read: TGCGCCAGCAGCTGGGGACTAGCGGGAGGCAAGAGAACC.

Turning to this clone: Read data end 3 residues before the CDR3 end; the end is taken from the germline J gene. This chain joins TRBV4-2 and TRBJ2-7, with D perhaps TRBD2 (5 bases). Per the germline V gene, CDR1 is LGHNA and CDR2 is YNFKEQ. The CDR3 sequence is 18 residues long. Trimming cost V 0 bases and J 6 bases, with 24 bases left between them. This CDR3 reads CASSQDRGLDFFRGEQYF. CDR3 bases read: TGTGCCAGCAGCCAAGATCGAGGTCTAGACTTTTTCCGGGGCGAG.

Of note for this clone: The CDR3 extends 3 residues past the end of the read, so its final part is completed from the germline J gene. The V gene is TRBV2, the J gene TRBJ2-3; no clear D gene. CDR1 and CDR2 (germline): SNHLY, FYNNEI. V gave up 8 bases and J gave up 2 bases, with 11 bases separating them. This CDR3 has 13 amino acids. CDR3 DNA (partial): TGTGCCAGCGAAAGGTCCCCCACAGATACG. Translating gives CASERSPTDT. The whole CDR3 protein is CASERSPTDTQYF.

Concerning this clone itself: The read comes to an end 3 residues before the CDR3 does, leaving the germline J gene to fill in the end. This chain links TRBV4-2 with TRBJ2-5, with a tentative D call TRBD1 (6 bases). Germline V CDR1 and CDR2: LGHNA, YNFKEQ. V lost 2 bases to trimming and J lost 6 bases, with 19 bases between them. The CDR3 runs 16 residues. CDR3 protein: CASSQSEGTGLKTQYF. The part of the CDR3 DNA that was read is TGTGCCAGCAGCCAATCCGAGGGTACAGGGTTGAAGACC.

As to this clone: With the read ending 3 residues before the CDR3 end, the germline J gene is used to fill in that end. This chain connects TRBV2 to TRBJ1-1; D is perhaps TRBD1 (6 bases). CDR3 length: 14 residues. Germline loops: CDR1 SNHLY, CDR2 FYNNEI. Trimming pared 3 bases from V and 4 bases from J, leaving 12 bases between. The CDR3 loop is CASSETGIGTEAFF. The part of the CDR3 DNA that was read is TGTGCCAGCAGTGAGACAGGAATTGGCACTGAA.

Worth noting for this clone: An end of the junction differs from the germline gene, which may be a read error. CDR3 sequence reads: CASSVGAGGRNTGELFF. The covered CDR3 bases are TGTGCCAGCAGTGTAGGGGCGGGAGGGAGGAACACCGGGGAG. The chain carries TRBV9 and TRBJ2-2; 9 nucleotides match TRBD2. The DNA ends 3 residues before the CDR3 does, and the rest of the CDR3 is filled in from the germline J gene. Germline assignment: CDR1 SGDLS and CDR2 YYNGEE. This CDR3 has 17 residues.

Concerning this clone itself: Its ends do not fully match the called genes, so a read error is possible. This CDR3 reads CAGSEWRGSYNSPLHF. The CDR3 DNA, read in part, is TGTGCCGGCAGTGAATGGAGGGGCTCCTATAATTCACCC. This chain connects TRBV6-1 to TRBJ1-6, with TRBD1 as a possible D gene (5 bases). The CDR3 end falls 3 residues outside the read, so it is completed with the germline J gene. This CDR3 comprises 16 residues. Germline V gives CDR1 MNHNS, CDR2 SASEGT.

CDR3 loop: CASTNRAYTF. The part of the CDR3 DNA that was read is TGTGCCAGCACCAATCGCGCC. The chain joins TRBV7-9 to TRBJ1-2, with unresolved D. The DNA ends 3 residues before the CDR3 does, and the rest of the CDR3 is filled in from the germline J gene. CDR1 SEHNR and CDR2 FQNEAQ come from the germline V gene (reference sequence). CDR3 length equals 10 residues.

A word on this clone: The read terminates 3 residues before the CDR3 end, so the remaining end is supplied by the germline J gene. The rearrangement uses TRBV20-1 and TRBJ2-3; D is perhaps TRBD2 (6 bases). The CDR3 length is 13 residues. Per the germline V gene, CDR1 is DFQATT and CDR2 is SNEGSKA (reference sequence). V gave up 5 bases and J gave up 0 bases, with 9 bases separating them. The covered CDR3 bases are TGCAGTGCTGTAAGCGGGAGCACAGATACG. Translated: CSAVSGSTDT. From start to end, the CDR3 is CSAVSGSTDTQYF.

CDR3 DNA (partial): TGTGCCAGCAGTCTTGGACAGGGGGGCTACGAG. It yields the protein CASSLGQGGYE. The CDR3 in full is CASSLGQGGYEQYF. The V call is TRBV14, the J call TRBJ2-7; 10 bases match TRBD1. The read ends 3 residues before the CDR3 terminus; that terminus is restored from the germline J gene. Germline CDR1 reads SGHDN; CDR2 reads FVKESK. Losses at the gene ends were 6 bases for V and 3 bases for J; bases not matched to a gene: 5. This CDR3 has 14 residues.

With respect to this clone: The sequence runs out 3 residues before the end of the CDR3; the remainder is reconstructed from the germline J gene. J is TRBJ2-2 and V is TRBV2; D tentatively reads TRBD1 or TRBD2 (7 bases each). This CDR3 has 15 amino acids. The germline gives CDR1 SNHLY, CDR2 FYNNEI. The covered CDR3 bases are TGTGCCAGCAGGGGAGGGGGCGCTGGGGCCAACGTG. This translates into CASRGGGAGANV. The entire CDR3 sequence reads CASRGGGAGANVLFF.

About this clone itself: Read sequence stops 3 residues before the CDR3 end, and the germline J gene provides the missing end. V gene TRBV2 combines with J gene TRBJ1-1; tentatively, D is TRBD1 (5 bases). V was pared by 8 bases and J by 1 base, with 11 bases between. CDR1 and CDR2 (germline): SNHLY, FYNNEI. The CDR3 loop spans 13 amino acids. Incomplete CDR3 DNA: TGTGCCAGCCTCGGACACCAGAACACTGAA. Its translation: CASLGHQNTE. The full CDR3 protein is CASLGHQNTEAFF.

Notes on this clone: The CDR3 goes on 3 residues after the read ends, and that part is filled in from the germline J gene. The chain links TRBV13 to TRBJ2-1; possible D gene TRBD1, 5 bases. Trimming removed 0 bases from V and 7 bases from J, with 10 bases in between. The CDR3 has 14 amino acids. The V gene's germline CDR1 is PRHDT and CDR2 FYEKMQ (reference sequence). CDR3 bases read: TGTGCCAGCAGCTTAGGCAAAGGGGATAATGAG. It yields the protein CASSLGKGDNE. The whole CDR3 protein is CASSLGKGDNEQFF.

About this clone itself: The CDR3 end is not reached by the read, which stops 3 residues before it; the germline J gene fills it in. V is TRBV7-8 and J is TRBJ1-1; perhaps TRBD1 as D (5 bases). The CDR3 extends over 14 amino acids. Trimming pared 1 base from V and 6 bases from J, leaving 12 bases between. CDR1 and CDR2 (germline): SGHVS, FQNEAQ. Partial CDR3 DNA: TGTGCCAGCAGCTTAGTTGGGGGACTGCCTGAA. Protein sequence: CASSLVGGLPE. In full, the CDR3 is CASSLVGGLPEAFF.

Concerning this clone itself: With the read ending 3 residues before the CDR3 end, the germline J gene is used to fill in that end. The rearrangement uses TRBV3-1 (or the pseudogene TRBV3-2) and TRBJ2-7; no clear D. Trimming stripped 0 bases from V and 3 bases from J, with 9 bases between. Germline values: CDR1 LGHDT, CDR2 YNNKEL (reference sequence). The CDR3 spans 14 residues. The chain's CDR3 is CASSQDRHSYEQYF. The CDR3 DNA, read in part, is TGTGCCAGCAGCCAAGATCGCCACAGCTACGAG.